The 30 T cell receptor beta chains listed next were all sequenced from one sample in a study of neoadjuvant anti-PD-1 for oral cavity cancer. The time point was: after neoadjuvant nivolumab, at surgical resection. Using immunoSEQ multiplex PCR, the repertoire was profiled, and TCRdb retains in-frame clones only, with some absent. The sample holds about 14,000 clones, around 74% seen once. Sequencing used PBMCs, obtained after nivolumab (anti-PD-1) treatment. These receptors came from a person between 40 and 85 years old with oral cavity squamous cell carcinoma.

V and J are TRBV29-1 and TRBJ2-5, with 8 bases aligning to TRBD2. The CDR3 is 13 amino acids. Per the germline V gene, CDR1 is SQVTM and CDR2 is ANQGSEA. After removal of 2 bases from V and 6 bases from J, the junction contained 5 bases not matched to a gene. In DNA, the CDR3 is TGCAGCGTTGAACGGGGGGGCGGAAAGACCCAGTACTTC. Translated, it gives CSVERGGGKTQYF.

The chain uses TRBV6-5 and TRBJ1-5; TRBD1 is a possible D gene (6 bases). This CDR3 spans 14 amino acids. The germline V and J ends were trimmed by 0 bases and 7 bases, with 10 bases remaining between them. Germline loops: CDR1 MNHEY, CDR2 SVGAGI. The CDR3 DNA sequence: TGTGCCAGCAGTTACTCTTTGGGGGGCCAGCCCCAGCATTTT. Translating gives CASSYSLGGQPQHF.

This chain joins TRBV25-1 and TRBJ2-6; a weak D match, TRBD1 (6 bases). CDR3 length equals 17 residues. The germline V gene encodes CDR1 MGHDK and CDR2 SYGVNS. Trimming left V 3 bases short and J 4 bases short, with 16 bases between. The CDR3, as DNA: TGTGCCAGCAGTGACCGACTTACAGGGTACGGGGCCAACGTCCTGACTTTC. It yields the protein CASSDRLTGYGANVLTF.

The chain employs TRBV25-1 and TRBJ2-3; unclear D gene. The CDR3 contains 11 residues. Germline CDR1 is MGHDK and CDR2 is SYGVNS. V lost 1 base and J 8 bases, leaving 4 bases between the germline ends. CDR3 sequence reads: CASSEFGTQYF. CDR3 DNA: TGTGCCAGCAGTGAATTCGGTACGCAGTATTTT.

V is TRBV6-1 and J is TRBJ1-5; D is perhaps TRBD1 (5 bases). Germline V CDR1 and CDR2: MNHNS, SASEGT. The CDR3 sequence is 15 residues long. The V gene lost 6 bases and the J gene lost 0 bases, with 12 bases spanning the gap. CDR3 DNA: TGTGCCAGCAGACCGGGACCCCTTAGCAATCAGCCCCAGCATTTT. This codes for CASRPGPLSNQPQHF.

The chain has TRBV7-3 and TRBJ2-2; possibly TRBD2 for D (6 bases). The CDR3 totals 17 residues. Germline CDR1 and CDR2: SGHTA and FQGTGA. Trimming removed 5 bases at V and 1 base at J, with 17 bases between. CDR3 DNA: TGTGCCAGCAGCCCCCCGCCCATGGGGGGGAACACCGGGGAGCTGTTTTTT. Amino acid sequence: CASSPPPMGGNTGELFF.

The V call is TRBV9, the J call TRBJ2-1; tentatively, D is TRBD1 (5 bases). With 1 base removed from V and 1 base from J, the gap between germline ends came to 9 bases. Germline CDR1 and CDR2: SGDLS and YYNGEE. This CDR3 spans 15 amino acids. This CDR3 reads CASSVTQGSYNEQFF. CDR3 coding DNA: TGTGCCAGCAGCGTAACCCAGGGATCCTACAATGAGCAGTTCTTC.

The rearrangement joins TRBV19 to TRBJ2-1; possibly TRBD2 for D (5 bases). This CDR3 region has 15 residues. Germline V gene sequence: CDR1 LNHDA, CDR2 SQIVND (reference sequence). V lost 5 bases and J 6 bases, leaving 17 bases between the germline ends. CDR3 DNA sequence: TGTGCCAGTAGTTCGGCGGGTGAATCCCTCAATGAGCAGTTCTTC. Protein product: CASSSAGESLNEQFF.

The V call is TRBV2, the J call TRBJ2-3; TRBD1 agrees at 12 bases. Germline V gene lookup returns CDR1 SNHLY and CDR2 FYNNEI. V dropped 3 bases and J dropped 7; count of bases not matched to a gene: 5. The CDR3 extends over 15 amino acids. CDR3 amino acids: CASSEGQGAIYTQYF. CDR3 in DNA: TGTGCCAGCAGTGAGGGACAGGGGGCTATATATACGCAGTATTTT.

This clone has only a few counts. V gene TRBV11-3 combines with J gene TRBJ2-7; TRBD2 might be the D (5 bases). The CDR3 is 13 residues long. CDR1 and CDR2 from the germline V gene are SGHNT and YENEEA. Deletions cut 2 bases from V and 7 bases from J, with 12 bases between. CDR3 in DNA: TGTGCCAGCAGCTTAAACCCCGGAGGTGAGCAGTACTTC. Residues: CASSLNPGGEQYF.

This clone was observed a handful of times. V and J are TRBV5-1 and TRBJ2-5; D may match TRBD1 or TRBD2 (5 bases each). The CDR3 consists of 13 residues. CDR1 is SGHRS and CDR2 is YFSETQ in the germline V gene. V was pared by 5 bases and J by 1 base, with 9 bases between. Written as DNA, the CDR3 is TGCGCCAGCAGGTCGGGGCCCCAAGAGACCCAGTACTTC. Its protein product is CASRSGPQETQYF.

The J gene is TRBJ2-1, the V gene TRBV4-1; the D gene could be TRBD1 or TRBD2 (5 bases each). The CDR3 runs to 15 residues. V lost 3 bases and J 1 base, leaving 10 bases between the germline ends. CDR1 is MGHRA, CDR2 YSYEKL, per germline. The CDR3 DNA reads TGCGCCAGCAGCCACCCAGGGAGATCCTACAATGAGCAGTTCTTC. Residues: CASSHPGRSYNEQFF.

As DNA, the CDR3 is TGTGCCTGGAAAGGACAGGGGAACACTGAAGCTTTCTTT. Translation gives CAWKGQGNTEAFF. The rearrangement joins TRBV30 to TRBJ1-1, with TRBD1 identical over 8 bases. The CDR3 totals 13 residues. V lost 4 bases, J lost 1 base, and 2 bases stayed unmatched. From germline, CDR1 is GTSNPN and CDR2 SVGIG (reference sequence).

This rearrangement joins TRBV2 to TRBJ1-4, with TRBD1 matching over 8 bases. This CDR3 spans 12 amino acids. From germline, CDR1 is SNHLY and CDR2 FYNNEI. The V and J ends lost 10 bases and 8 bases, in that order; junction bases with no gene match: 6. This chain's CDR3 is CANGQGGEKLFF. As DNA, the CDR3 is TGTGCCAATGGACAGGGAGGCGAAAAACTGTTTTTT.

V and J are TRBV6-1 and TRBJ1-2; TRBD1 agrees at 8 bases. This CDR3 is built from 14 residues. Germline values: CDR1 MNHNS, CDR2 SASEGT. V shed 11 bases, J shed 8 bases, and the junction held 16 bases outside the gene matches. CDR3 sequence (DNA): TGTGCCGTCAGGGGAGAGACAGGGGTAAACGGCTACACCTTC. It encodes CAVRGETGVNGYTF.

In this sample, this clone turned up a few times. The rearrangement uses TRBV10-3 and TRBJ2-3; 7 bases line up with TRBD2. V was pared by 2 bases and J by 3 bases, with 5 bases of the junction left unmatched. The CDR3 covers 15 residues. From germline, CDR1 is ENHRY and CDR2 SYGVKD. CDR3 amino acids: CAISEPAGVTDTQYF. The DNA of the CDR3 is TGTGCCATCAGTGAGCCCGCGGGAGTAACAGATACGCAGTATTTT.

V usage is TRBV7-8 and J usage is TRBJ2-7; 8 nucleotides match TRBD1. J lost 3 bases, V lost 1 base, and 5 bases had no gene match. Germline V gives CDR1 SGHVS, CDR2 FQNEAQ. This CDR3 spans 15 amino acids. CDR3: CASSLERTGYYEQYF. The CDR3, as DNA: TGTGCCAGCAGCTTAGAGCGGACAGGGTACTACGAGCAGTACTTC. Looking up the rest from reference TRBV7-8 and TRBJ2-7 gives the full variable domain: GAGVSQSPRYKVAKRGQDVALRCDPISGHVSLFWYQQALGQGPEFLTYFQNEAQLDKSGLPSDRFFAERPEGSVSTLKIQRTQQEDSAVYLCASSLERTGYYEQYFGPGTRLTVT.

The table lists this clone with a count of one. J is TRBJ2-1 and V is TRBV6-1; 12 positions match TRBD2. The trim removed 8 bases at V and 12 bases at J, leaving 8 bases unmatched. The CDR3 loop spans 13 amino acids. Germline loops: CDR1 MNHNS, CDR2 SASEGT. CDR3 coding DNA: TGTGCCAGCGGACGGACTAGCGGGATTGGGCAGTTCTTC. Residues: CASGRTSGIGQFF.

The V and J genes are TRBV5-4 and TRBJ2-6; D remains unclear. V gave up 3 bases and J gave up 4 bases, with 8 bases separating them. The CDR3 extends over 14 amino acids. Germline V gene data show CDR1 as SGHNT and CDR2 as YYREEE (reference sequence). The CDR3, as DNA: TGTGCCAGCAGCTATTTGGGGGGGGCCAACGTCCTGACTTTC. Its protein product is CASSYLGGANVLTF.

V and J are TRBV28 and TRBJ2-7; D could derive from TRBD1 or TRBD2 (5 bases each). The germline CDR1 and CDR2 sequences are MDHEN and SYDVKM. CDR3 length equals 15 residues. Trimming stripped 8 bases from V and 0 bases from J, with 17 bases between. The CDR3 sequence: CASQGLAGSSYEQYF. The CDR3 nucleotides read TGTGCCAGCCAAGGCCTGGCAGGGAGCTCCTACGAGCAGTACTTC.

This clone was picked up a small number of times. This chain joins TRBV19 and TRBJ1-5, with 9 bases that match TRBD1. Unmatched junction bases numbered 6, after V lost 4 bases and J lost 8 bases. This CDR3 spans 14 amino acids. Germline V gene data show CDR1 as LNHDA and CDR2 as SQIVND (reference sequence). The CDR3 DNA is TGTGCCAGTAGTACGACAGGGGGTTTTGAGCCCCAGCATTTT. It codes for CASSTTGGFEPQHF.

In its sample, this clone was seen once. V and J are TRBV5-4 and TRBJ2-7; possible D gene TRBD2, 5 bases. The CDR3 extends over 17 amino acids. The germline V and J ends were trimmed by 4 bases and 3 bases, with 23 bases remaining between them. Germline assignment: CDR1 SGHNT and CDR2 YYREEE (reference sequence). CDR3 region: CASSRRSGSTEGYEQYF. CDR3 nucleotides: TGTGCCAGCAGCAGGAGAAGCGGTTCGACTGAGGGCTACGAGCAGTACTTC.

This rearrangement joins TRBV29-1 to TRBJ2-5; D ambiguous. Germline V gene data show CDR1 as SQVTM and CDR2 as ANQGSEA. Trimming took 2 bases from V and 5 from J, leaving 15 bases between them. The CDR3 runs to 14 residues. CDR3 DNA sequence: TGCAGCGTTGAACCTACCTTAGCTCGGGAGACCCAGTACTTC. This sequence encodes CSVEPTLARETQYF.

The chain links TRBV28 to TRBJ1-5; D remains unclear. CDR1 and CDR2 (germline): MDHEN, SYDVKM. The ends were cut back, 3 bases at V and 5 bases at J, with 5 bases in the middle. The CDR3 is 12 residues long. CDR3 bases: TGTGCCAGCAGTTTTTCTGATCAGCCCCAGCATTTT. Its translation is CASSFSDQPQHF. Drawing the rest from reference TRBV28 and TRBJ1-5, the complete variable domain is DVKVTQSSRYLVKRTGEKVFLECVQDMDHENMFWYRQDPGLGLRLIYFSYDVKMKEKGDIPEGYSVSREKKERFSLILESASTNQTSMYLCASSFSDQPQHFGDGTRLSIL.

The chain recombines TRBV4-1 with TRBJ2-7, with TRBD1 matching over 7 bases. J lost 2 bases, V lost 4 bases, and 2 bases had no gene match. Germline CDR1 is MGHRA and CDR2 is YSYEKL. The CDR3 has 13 residues. CDR3 nucleotide sequence: TGCGCCAGCAGCCCGGGACAGCCCTACGAGCAGTACTTC. It specifies CASSPGQPYEQYF.

The chain couples TRBV14 to TRBJ2-2, with D perhaps matching TRBD1 (6 bases). V was cut by 6 bases and J by 5 bases, with 10 bases left in between. There are 13 residues in the CDR3. CDR1 SGHDN and CDR2 FVKESK come from the germline V gene. CDR3 DNA: TGTGCCAGCAGGTGGCAGGGGACCGGGGAGCTGTTTTTT. Encoded protein: CASRWQGTGELFF. Full variable domain (missing parts from reference TRBV14 and TRBJ2-2): EAGVTQFPSHSVIEKGQTVTLRCDPISGHDNLYWYRRVMGKEIKFLLHFVKESKQDESGMPNNRFLAERTGGTYSTLKVQPAELEDSGVYFCASRWQGTGELFFGEGSRLTVL.

The V call is TRBV19, the J call TRBJ1-2; 9 bases match TRBD1. This CDR3 contains 16 residues. Unmatched junction bases numbered 4, after V lost 0 bases and J lost 2 bases. Per germline, CDR1 LNHDA and CDR2 SQIVND (reference sequence). The chain's CDR3 is CASSIDPGQGNYGYTF. The CDR3 DNA is TGTGCCAGTAGTATAGATCCGGGACAGGGAAACTATGGCTACACCTTC.

The chain combines TRBV19 with TRBJ1-2; D unclear. Germline V CDR1 and CDR2: LNHDA, SQIVND (reference sequence). V gave up 4 bases and J gave up 2 bases, with 8 bases separating them. CDR3 length equals 13 residues. This CDR3 reads CASSKEENYGYTF. The CDR3 DNA sequence: TGTGCCAGTAGTAAAGAGGAAAACTATGGCTACACCTTC.

As for this clone: The final CDR3 position lacks the conserved phenylalanine or tryptophan, pointing to a likely read error. No DNA is shown, since the ends of the CDR3 on it are uncertain; the CDR3 is the one TCRdb lists. This chain joins TRBV7-6 and TRBJ1-1. The CDR3 is made up of 14 amino acids, end residues included. Germline lookup yields CDR1 SGHVS and CDR2 FNYEAQ. CDR3 sequence reads: CASSPLPVALLGNL.

The chain has TRBV6-1 and TRBJ2-2; 7 positions agree with TRBD2. V trimming: 2 bases; J trimming: 5 bases; junction bases outside the gene matches: 11. The CDR3 is made up of 17 amino acids. CDR1 is MNHNS, CDR2 SASEGT, per germline. CDR3 sequence reads: CASSELEGGRRTGELFF. The CDR3, as DNA: TGTGCCAGCAGTGAATTGGAGGGCGGGAGACGGACCGGGGAGCTGTTTTTT.